These T cell receptor beta chains were read from a single sample in a study of T cells in Graves' hyperthyroidism and ophthalmopathy. In TCRdb, the multiplex PCR reads were re-called with MiXCR into one record per CDR3 protein. The sample contains hundreds of thousands of distinct CDR3 sequences, about a sixth of which appear only once. Sequencing was done on a sample of blood. These receptors were obtained from a young woman with Graves' hyperthyroidism. The CDR3 runs from the conserved cysteine through the conserved F or W. A D gene is named only where the DNA matches it firmly. Clone size is shown for a subset of rows, as once, few, many or a class of expanded clone.

J gene | clone size | V gene | D gene | CDR3 protein | CDR3 DNA
TRBJ1-1 | many | TRBV12-5 | NA | CASGLEGLSEAFF | TGTGCTAGTGGTTTGGAGGGGTTGAGTGAAGCTTTCTTT
TRBJ1-2 | many | TRBV2 | TRBD1 | CASSASFRTGVGYTF | TGTGCCAGCAGTGCCTCGTTCCGGACAGGGGTTGGCTACACCTTC
TRBJ1-3 | few | TRBV7-2 | NA | CASSLRGFGNTIYF | TGTGCCAGCAGCTTACGGGGGTTTGGAAACACCATATATTTT
TRBJ2-7 | many | TRBV7-6 | NA | CASSLADRQAGEQYF | TGTGCCAGCAGCTTAGCAGACAGACAGGCGGGCGAGCAGTACTTC
TRBJ1-6 | few | TRBV6-1 | NA | CASSDLLPLHF | TGTGCCAGCAGTGATCTCCTTCCCCTCCACTTT
TRBJ1-5 | many | TRBV6-1 | NA | CASIPRGGMGSNQPQHF | TGTGCCAGCATACCACGGGGAGGGATGGGTAGCAATCAGCCCCAGCATTTT
TRBJ2-7 | many | TRBV27 | TRBD1 | CASSSRTGGSRYEQYF | TGTGCCAGCAGTTCTAGGACAGGGGGGTCCCGATACGAGCAGTACTTC
TRBJ1-3 | many | TRBV6-5 | TRBD1 | CASSYSGQGRNTIYF | TGTGCCAGCAGTTACTCTGGACAGGGGCGAAACACCATATATTTT
TRBJ2-1 | few | TRBV29-1 | NA | CSGGGREQFF | TGCAGCGGAGGGGGTCGTGAGCAGTTCTTC
TRBJ2-7 | many | TRBV7-9 | NA | CASATGNPYEQYF | TGTGCCAGCGCCACAGGTAACCCCTACGAGCAGTACTTC
TRBJ1-1 | NA | TRBV6-1 | NA | CASSPGPGAFF | TGTGCCAGCAGTCCCGGCCCCGGGGCTTTCTTT
TRBJ2-7 | few | TRBV18 | NA | CASSPPEGRYEQYF | TGTGCCAGCTCACCACCGGAGGGAAGATACGAGCAGTACTTC
TRBJ2-3 | few | TRBV5-1 | TRBD2 | CASSSATSGSVDTQYF | TGCGCCAGCAGTTCAGCCACTAGCGGGTCCGTAGATACGCAGTATTTT
TRBJ2-7 | NA | TRBV5-1 | TRBD2 | CASSLGGRRGGRGFYEQYF | TGTGCCAGCAGCTTGGGGGGGAGGCGGGGGGGCCGTGGATTCTACGAGCAGTACTTC
TRBJ1-5 | few | TRBV4-1 | TRBD1 | CASSQQGGSQPQHF | TGCGCCAGCAGCCAACAGGGGGGGAGTCAGCCCCAGCATTTT
TRBJ1-5 | many | TRBV2 | NA | CASSEEDRGPPQHF | TGTGCCAGCAGTGAAGAGGACAGAGGTCCGCCCCAGCATTTT
TRBJ2-3 | many | TRBV3-1 | TRBD1 | CASSQEGQLSTDTQYF | TGTGCCAGCAGCCAAGAGGGACAGCTGAGCACAGATACGCAGTATTTT
TRBJ2-4 | many | TRBV6-6 | NA | CASSYSGAKNIQYF | TGTGCCAGCAGTTACTCAGGGGCCAAAAACATTCAGTACTTC
TRBJ2-2 | many | TRBV7-2 | NA | CASSPPGLRTSGELFF | TGTGCCAGCAGCCCCCCGGGCCTCAGAACCAGCGGGGAGCTGTTTTTT
TRBJ2-2 | many | TRBV11-2 | NA | CASRGGELFF | TGTGCCAGCAGAGGCGGGGAGCTGTTTTTT
TRBJ2-3 | many | TRBV20-1 | NA | CSAPASTDTQYF | TGCAGTGCCCCGGCCTCCACAGATACGCAGTATTTT
TRBJ2-4 | NA | TRBV24-1 | NA | CATSDNWVNIQYF | TGTGCCACCAGTGATAACTGGGTGAACATTCAGTACTTC
TRBJ2-3 | NA | TRBV20-1 | TRBD2 | CSASFGLAGIGDTQYF | TGCAGTGCTAGCTTCGGACTAGCGGGGATCGGGGATACGCAGTATTTT
TRBJ2-3 | NA | TRBV19 | NA | CASSPGASLDTQYF | TGTGCCAGTAGCCCGGGGGCGTCACTAGATACGCAGTATTTT
TRBJ2-7 | NA | TRBV10-3 | TRBD1 | CAISTTGAEGEQYF | TGTGCCATCAGTACGACAGGGGCGGAGGGGGAGCAGTACTTC
TRBJ2-7 | many | TRBV6-1 | TRBD2 | CASGLAGVHEQYF | TGTGCCAGCGGGCTAGCGGGGGTACACGAGCAGTACTTC
TRBJ1-5 | many | TRBV20-1 | NA | CSARGGEGNNQPQHF | TGCAGTGCTAGGGGGGGGGAGGGGAACAATCAGCCCCAGCATTTT